Detailed here is one T cell receptor (beta chain). Its antigen is unknown. This sample was taken from a study of T cell responses to AZD1222 COVID-19 vaccine. Sequencing used immunoSEQ multiplex PCR; TCRdb keeps in-frame clones, though not all of them. The sample has about 120,000 clones, about nine tenths seen once. Regarding the study as a whole: The study sampled repertoires only after the peak T cell response. Dominant CD4 TCR responses targeted spike regions 160-218 and 743-854. Once two AZD1222 doses were given, Spike-specific TCR breadth and depth went up. Baseline seropositives among AZD1222 recipients totaled only 5 to 7.

Germline loops: CDR1 SGHAT, CDR2 FQDESV (reference sequence). The CDR3 is 14 residues long. J gave up 7 bases and V 3 bases, and 3 bases lay outside the gene matches. The clonotype comes from an adult in good health. This sample comprised peripheral blood, obtained on day 0 of AZD1222 vaccination. The genes are TRBV11-1 and TRBJ2-2, with 9 bases identical to TRBD1. The CDR3 coding sequence is TGTGCCAGCAGCTTGACAGGGGGTTACGGGGAGCTGTTTTTT. It is translated as CASSLTGGYGELFF. Combining the CDR3 with reference TRBV11-1 and TRBJ2-2 gives the whole variable domain EAEVAQSPRYKITEKSQAVAFWCDPISGHATLYWYRQILGQGPELLVQFQDESVVDDSQLPKDRFSAERLKGVDSTLKIQPAELGDSAMYLCASSLTGGYGELFFGEGSRLTVL.